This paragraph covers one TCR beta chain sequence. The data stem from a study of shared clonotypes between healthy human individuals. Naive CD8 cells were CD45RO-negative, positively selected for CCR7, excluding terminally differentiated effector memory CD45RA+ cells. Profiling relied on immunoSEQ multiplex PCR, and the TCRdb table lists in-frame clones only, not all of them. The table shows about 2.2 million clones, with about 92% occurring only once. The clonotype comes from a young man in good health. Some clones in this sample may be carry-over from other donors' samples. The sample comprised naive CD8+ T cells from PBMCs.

This CDR3 is CASNLAGRYNEQFF. In DNA form, the CDR3 reads TGTGCCAGCAACCTAGCGGGTCGTTACAATGAGCAGTTCTTC. The rearrangement joins TRBV6-1 to TRBJ2-1; the match to TRBD2 covers 8 bases. The CDR3 consists of 14 residues. From germline, CDR1 is MNHNS and CDR2 SASEGT. Unmatched junction bases numbered 6, after V lost 7 bases and J lost 4 bases.